Given below is one T cell receptor (beta chain) in context. In this CDR3 the conserved last residue, phenylalanine or tryptophan, is missing, so a read error is likely. Germline DNA was also extracted, and blood RNA derived from unsorted whole blood. This entry belongs to a study of tumor-infiltrating lymphocytes in primary liver carcinoma. Study-wide background: Surgical resection treated primary liver carcinoma in the patients.

TCR beta cDNA was made from 500 ng total RNA with a constant-region primer. Slightly modified ARM-PCR, run as three nested multiplex PCR rounds, produced the TCR beta libraries. Primers for the first two PCR rounds were TRBV1-TRBV30 forward primers and a C-beta reverse primer (about 10 cycles per round). MiXCR, applied by TCRdb to the multiplex PCR reads, yields one record per CDR3 protein. The data show 180,000 or so distinct CDR3 sequences, about 60% seen once. This CDR3 region has 16 residues. Germline CDR1 SGHAT, CDR2 FQNNGV. Germline trimming cut 5 bases from V and 6 bases from J; bases unmatched to any gene: 12.

The V gene is TRBV11-2, the J gene TRBJ2-1; 8 bases are shared with TRBD2. Sequenced material: peripheral blood. This clonotype originated in a man aged 35-49 years with primary liver carcinoma and hepatitis B virus infection. The CDR3 bases are TGTGCCAGCAGCCACTGGACTAGCTGGAGGTCCAATGAGCAGTTCTTA. Its protein is CASSHWTSWRSNEQFL.